This T cell receptor (beta chain) is from a study of identical twins. Study results and limitations: A lower insertion count was a feature of abundant cord blood beta clonotypes, with no such feature in memory repertoires. Monozygotic twins shared more out-of-frame TCR alpha than recombination models predicted.

As concerns this clonotype: The antigen remains unidentified.

TCRdb itself ran the 5' RACE reads through MiXCR, one entry per CDR3 protein. The sample comprises just over 500,000 distinct CDR3 sequences, approximately 22% of which are singletons, and roughly 0.91% rests with the top ten. A further study also used this sample, focusing on T cells expressing NK-cell markers. That paper states: Source material for TCR beta repertoires consisted of sorted CD3+CD56+NKG2C+, CD3+CD56+NKG2C- and CD3+CD56-NKG2C+ T cells. Among CD8+ T cells from about six donors, dominant NKG2C+ clonotypes accounted for roughly 1.0-7.0%.

The TCR sequence derives from a woman under 30 in good health. Sequenced sample: CD4+ T cells sorted from blood.

CDR3 protein: CASSTGTAYYEQYF. CDR3 in DNA: TGTGCCAGCAGCACCGGGACTGCCTATTACGAGCAGTACTTC. This chain links TRBV7-2 with TRBJ2-7, with a tentative D call TRBD2 (6 bases). With 5 bases removed from V and 4 bases from J, the gap between germline ends came to 15 bases. Germline V gene sequence: CDR1 SGHTA, CDR2 FQGNSA. CDR3 length equals 14 residues.